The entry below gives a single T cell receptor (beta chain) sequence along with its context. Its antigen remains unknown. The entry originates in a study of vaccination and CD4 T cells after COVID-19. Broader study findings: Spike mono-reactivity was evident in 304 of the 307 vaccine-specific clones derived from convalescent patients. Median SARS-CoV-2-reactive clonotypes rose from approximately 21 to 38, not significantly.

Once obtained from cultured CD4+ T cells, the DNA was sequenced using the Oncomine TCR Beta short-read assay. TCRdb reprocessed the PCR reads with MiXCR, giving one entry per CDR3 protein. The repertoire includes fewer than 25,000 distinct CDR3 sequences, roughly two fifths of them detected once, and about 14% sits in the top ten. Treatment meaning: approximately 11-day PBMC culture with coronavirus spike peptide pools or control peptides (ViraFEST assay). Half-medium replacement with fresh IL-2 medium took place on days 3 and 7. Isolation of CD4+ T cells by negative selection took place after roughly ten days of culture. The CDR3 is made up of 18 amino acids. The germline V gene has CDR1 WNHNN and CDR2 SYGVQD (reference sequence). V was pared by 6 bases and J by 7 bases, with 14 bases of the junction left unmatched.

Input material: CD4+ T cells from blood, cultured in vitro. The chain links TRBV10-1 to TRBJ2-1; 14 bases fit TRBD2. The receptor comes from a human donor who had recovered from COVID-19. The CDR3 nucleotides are TGCGCCAGCAGCGTGATACCCGGGACTAGCGGGAGAGTGAATGAGCAGTTCTTC. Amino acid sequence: CASSVIPGTSGRVNEQFF.